A selection of T cell receptor beta chains follows, all from one sample in a study of a mutant IDH1 vaccine in newly diagnosed glioma. Their antigens are not known. Using immunoSEQ multiplex PCR, the repertoire was profiled, and TCRdb retains in-frame clones only, with some absent. The sample lists tens of thousands of clones; over 80% were seen once. The material sequenced was PBMCs, taken from a glioma patient whose treatment included an IDH1 peptide vaccine. These TCRs come from a woman aged 40 to 50 with glioma. Each CDR3 is given with its conserved first and last residue. D genes are given only for firm matches. Clone size, where shown, is once, few, many, or a class for clones that have expanded.

>NA|TRBJ2-7|NA|TRBV20-1
CSARKDTKKYF
TGCAGTGCTAGGAAGGACACAAAAAAGTACTTC
>NA|TRBJ1-2|NA|TRBV30
CAWNFGADYGYTF
TGTGCCTGGAATTTCGGGGCAGACTATGGCTACACCTTC
>NA|TRBJ1-6|NA|TRBV5-8
CASSPYRDTYISYNSPLHF
TGTGCCAGCAGCCCTTACCGGGACACCTACATCTCCTATAATTCACCCCTCCACTTT
>NA|TRBJ2-7|NA|TRBV29-1
CSARVAPRPYEQYF
TGCAGCGCAAGGGTCGCCCCCCGCCCCTACGAGCAGTACTTC
>NA|TRBJ2-3|TRBD1|TRBV28
CASSLGDRATDTQYF
TGTGCCAGCAGTTTAGGGGACAGGGCCACAGATACGCAGTATTTT
>NA|TRBJ2-7|NA|TRBV15
CATSITGLSEQYF
TGTGCCACCAGCATAACAGGGTTAAGCGAGCAGTACTTC
>NA|TRBJ2-2|TRBD1|TRBV7-9
CASSSGQLDTGELFF
TGTGCCAGCAGCTCGGGACAGCTGGACACCGGGGAGCTGTTTTTT
>NA|TRBJ1-2|NA|TRBV18
CASSPPGTNADGYTF
TGTGCCAGCTCACCTCCCGGGACAAACGCCGATGGCTACACCTTC
>once|TRBJ2-7|NA|TRBV5-8
CASSLEGRPYEQYF
TGTGCCAGCAGCTTGGAAGGGCGACCCTACGAGCAGTACTTC
>NA|TRBJ2-7|NA|TRBV7-2
CASSLRAVGGSMMHEQYF
TGTGCCAGCAGCTTAAGGGCGGTTGGGGGTTCGATGATGCACGAGCAGTACTTC
>NA|TRBJ2-4|NA|TRBV19
CASSIRWRSGAKNIQYF
TGTGCCAGTAGTATTCGATGGAGGTCGGGGGCCAAAAACATTCAGTACTTC
>once|TRBJ1-1|TRBD1|TRBV29-1
CSVTGTANTEAFF
TGCAGCGTGACCGGGACAGCGAACACTGAAGCTTTCTTT